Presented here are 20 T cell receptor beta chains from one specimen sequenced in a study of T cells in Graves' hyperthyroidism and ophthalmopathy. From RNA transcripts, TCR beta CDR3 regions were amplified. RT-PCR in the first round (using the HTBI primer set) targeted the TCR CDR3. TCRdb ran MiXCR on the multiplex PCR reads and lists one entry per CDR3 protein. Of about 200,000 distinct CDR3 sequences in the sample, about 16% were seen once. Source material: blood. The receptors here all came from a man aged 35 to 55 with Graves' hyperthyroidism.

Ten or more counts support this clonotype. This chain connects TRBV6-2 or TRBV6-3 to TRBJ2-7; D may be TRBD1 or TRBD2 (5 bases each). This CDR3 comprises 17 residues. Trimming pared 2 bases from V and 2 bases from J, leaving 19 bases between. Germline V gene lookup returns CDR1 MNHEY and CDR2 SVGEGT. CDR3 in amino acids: CASSYTPGPEEAYEQYF. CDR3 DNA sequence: TGTGCCAGCAGTTACACCCCGGGGCCGGAGGAGGCCTACGAGCAGTACTTC.

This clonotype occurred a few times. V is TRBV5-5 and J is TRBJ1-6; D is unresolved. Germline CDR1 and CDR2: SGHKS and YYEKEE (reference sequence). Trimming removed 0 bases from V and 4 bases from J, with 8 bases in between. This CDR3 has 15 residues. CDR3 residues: CASSLDILYNSPLHF. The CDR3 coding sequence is TGTGCCAGCAGCTTGGACATCCTATATAATTCACCCCTCCACTTT.

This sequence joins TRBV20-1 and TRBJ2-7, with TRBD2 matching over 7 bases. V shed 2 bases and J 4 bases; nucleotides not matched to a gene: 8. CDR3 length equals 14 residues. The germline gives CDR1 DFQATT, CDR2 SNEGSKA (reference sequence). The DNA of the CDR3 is TGCAGTGCTAGAAAGGTGACTAGCAGTTACGAGCAGTACTTC. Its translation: CSARKVTSSYEQYF.

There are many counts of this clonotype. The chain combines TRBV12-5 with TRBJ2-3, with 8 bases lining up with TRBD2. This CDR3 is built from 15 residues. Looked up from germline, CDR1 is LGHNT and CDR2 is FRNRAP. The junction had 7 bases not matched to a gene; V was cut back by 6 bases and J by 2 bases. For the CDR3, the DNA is TGTGCTAGTGGCCTCGGGGGGGCCCCCACAGATACGCAGTATTTT. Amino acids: CASGLGGAPTDTQYF.

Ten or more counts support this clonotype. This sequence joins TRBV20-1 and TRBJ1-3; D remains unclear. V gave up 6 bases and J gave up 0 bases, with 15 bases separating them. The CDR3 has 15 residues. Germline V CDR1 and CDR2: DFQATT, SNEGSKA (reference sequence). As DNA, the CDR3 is TGCAGTGCCCAGCAAGGCTCCATCTCTGGAAACACCATATATTTT. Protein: CSAQQGSISGNTIYF.

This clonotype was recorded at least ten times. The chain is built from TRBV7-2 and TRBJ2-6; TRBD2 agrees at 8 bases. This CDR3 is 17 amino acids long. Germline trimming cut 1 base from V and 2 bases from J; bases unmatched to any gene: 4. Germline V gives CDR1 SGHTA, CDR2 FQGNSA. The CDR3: CASSLGLAGPGANVLTF. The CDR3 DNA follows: TGTGCCAGCAGCTTAGGTTTAGCGGGGCCTGGGGCCAACGTCCTGACTTTC.

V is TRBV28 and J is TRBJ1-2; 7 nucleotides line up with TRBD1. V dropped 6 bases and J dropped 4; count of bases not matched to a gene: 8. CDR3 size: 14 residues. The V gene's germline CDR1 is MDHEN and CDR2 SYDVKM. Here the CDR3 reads CASSNRGLIYGYTF. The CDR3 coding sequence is TGTGCCAGCAGCAACAGGGGATTGATCTATGGCTACACCTTC.

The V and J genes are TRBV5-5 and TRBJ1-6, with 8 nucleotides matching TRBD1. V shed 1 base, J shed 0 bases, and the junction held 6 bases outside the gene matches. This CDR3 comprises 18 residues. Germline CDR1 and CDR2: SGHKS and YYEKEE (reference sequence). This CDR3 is CASSLTTGGSSYNSPLHF. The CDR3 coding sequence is TGTGCCAGCAGCTTGACCACAGGGGGTTCCTCCTATAATTCACCCCTCCACTTT.

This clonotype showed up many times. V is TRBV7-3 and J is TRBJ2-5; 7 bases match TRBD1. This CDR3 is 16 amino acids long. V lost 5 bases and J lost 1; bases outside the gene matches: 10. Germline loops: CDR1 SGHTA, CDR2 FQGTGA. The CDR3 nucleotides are TGTGCCAGCAGCGACCAGGCTGGGACAGCCCAAGAGACCCAGTACTTC. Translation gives CASSDQAGTAQETQYF.

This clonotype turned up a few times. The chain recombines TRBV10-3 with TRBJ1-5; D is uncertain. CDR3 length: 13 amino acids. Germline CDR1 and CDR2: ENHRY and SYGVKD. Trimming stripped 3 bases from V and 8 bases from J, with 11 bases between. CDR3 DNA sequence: TGTGCCATCAGTGAAGAGGGTATGAAGCCCCAGCATTTT. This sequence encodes CAISEEGMKPQHF.

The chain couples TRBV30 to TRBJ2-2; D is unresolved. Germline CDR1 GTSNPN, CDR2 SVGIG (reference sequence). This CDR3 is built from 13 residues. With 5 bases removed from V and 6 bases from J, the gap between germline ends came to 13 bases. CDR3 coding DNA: TGTGCCTGGGAGAGCTCAGGCCCCGGGGAGCTGTTTTTT. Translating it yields CAWESSGPGELFF.

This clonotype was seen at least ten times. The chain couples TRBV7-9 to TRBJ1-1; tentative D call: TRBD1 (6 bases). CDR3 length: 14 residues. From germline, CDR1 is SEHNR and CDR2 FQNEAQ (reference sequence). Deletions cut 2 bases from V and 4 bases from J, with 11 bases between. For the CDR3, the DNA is TGTGCCAGCAGCTTAAACAGGGCGCCCACTGAAGCTTTCTTT. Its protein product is CASSLNRAPTEAFF.

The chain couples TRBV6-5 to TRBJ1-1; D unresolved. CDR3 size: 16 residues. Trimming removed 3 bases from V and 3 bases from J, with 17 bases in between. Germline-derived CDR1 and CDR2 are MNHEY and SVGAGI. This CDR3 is CASSYPAAGGYTEAFF. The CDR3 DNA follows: TGTGCCAGCAGTTATCCAGCAGCGGGAGGATACACTGAAGCTTTCTTT.

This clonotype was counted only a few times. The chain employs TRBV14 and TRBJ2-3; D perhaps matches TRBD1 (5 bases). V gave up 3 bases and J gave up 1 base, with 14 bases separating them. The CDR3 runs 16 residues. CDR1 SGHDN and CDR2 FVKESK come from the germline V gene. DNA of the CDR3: TGTGCCAGCAGCCACACCCAGGGTGGGGGCACAGATACGCAGTATTTT. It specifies CASSHTQGGGTDTQYF.

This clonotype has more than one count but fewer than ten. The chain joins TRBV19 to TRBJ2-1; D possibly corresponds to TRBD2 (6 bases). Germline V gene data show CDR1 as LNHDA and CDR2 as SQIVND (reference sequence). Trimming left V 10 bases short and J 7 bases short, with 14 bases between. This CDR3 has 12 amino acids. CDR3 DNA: TGTGCCACCCAAAGGGGAGGAAATGAGCAGTTCTTC. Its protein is CATQRGGNEQFF. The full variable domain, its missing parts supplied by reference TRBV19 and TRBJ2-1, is DGGITQSPKYLFRKEGQNVTLSCEQNLNHDAMYWYRQDPGQGLRLIYYSQIVNDFQKGDIAEGYSVSREKKESFPLTVTSAQKNPTAFYLCATQRGGNEQFFGPGTRLTVL.

For the CDR3, the DNA is TGTGCCAGCTCGAGGACACCCAGCGTTGTGCGCAATCAGCCCCAGCATTTT. This sequence encodes CASSRTPSVVRNQPQHF. The chain uses TRBV18 and TRBJ1-5; tentative D call: TRBD1 (5 bases). The CDR3 runs 17 residues. V lost 6 bases, J lost 2 bases, and 20 bases lay in between. Germline loops: CDR1 KGHSH, CDR2 LQKENI.

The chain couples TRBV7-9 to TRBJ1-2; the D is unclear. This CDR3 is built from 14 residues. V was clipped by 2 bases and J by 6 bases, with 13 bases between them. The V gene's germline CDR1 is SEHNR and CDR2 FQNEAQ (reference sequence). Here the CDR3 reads CASSLIVNSDGYTF. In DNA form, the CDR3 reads TGTGCCAGCAGCTTAATAGTAAACAGTGATGGCTACACCTTC. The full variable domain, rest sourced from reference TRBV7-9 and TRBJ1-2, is DTGVSQNPRHKITKRGQNVTFRCDPISEHNRLYWYRQTLGQGPEFLTYFQNEAQLEKSRLLSDRFSAERPKGSFSTLEIQRTEQGDSAMYLCASSLIVNSDGYTFGSGTRLTVV.

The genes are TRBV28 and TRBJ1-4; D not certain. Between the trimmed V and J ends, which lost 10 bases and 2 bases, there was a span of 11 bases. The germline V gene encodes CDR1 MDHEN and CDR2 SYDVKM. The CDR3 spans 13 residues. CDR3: CATSSGTNEKLFF. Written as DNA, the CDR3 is TGTGCCACTTCCTCCGGGACTAATGAAAAACTGTTTTTT.

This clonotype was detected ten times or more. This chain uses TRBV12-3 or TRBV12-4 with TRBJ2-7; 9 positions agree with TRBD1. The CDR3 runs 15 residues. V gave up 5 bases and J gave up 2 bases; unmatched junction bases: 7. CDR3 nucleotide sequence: TGTGCCAGCAGTCTCGGACAGGGGAACACCTACGAGCAGTACTTC. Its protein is CASSLGQGNTYEQYF.

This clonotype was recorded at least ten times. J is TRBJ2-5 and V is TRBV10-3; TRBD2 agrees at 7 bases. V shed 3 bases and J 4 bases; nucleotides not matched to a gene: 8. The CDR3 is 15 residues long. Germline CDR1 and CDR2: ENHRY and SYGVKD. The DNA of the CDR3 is TGTGCCATCAGTGAAACTCAGGGAGGGAGAGAGACCCAGTACTTC. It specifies CAISETQGGRETQYF.